The 19 T cell receptor beta chains below were found in one sample sequenced in a study of T cell responses to AZD1222 COVID-19 vaccine. This table comes from immunoSEQ multiplex PCR, and its TCRdb copy is limited to in-frame clones, with some not included. The sample shows tens of thousands of clones, about four fifths of them seen only once. The source material was peripheral blood, sampled on day 0 of AZD1222 vaccination. The source is an adult in good health.

The V and J genes are TRBV6-1 and TRBJ2-3; the match to TRBD2 covers 13 bases. The germline gives CDR1 MNHNS, CDR2 SASEGT. Trimming cost V 2 bases and J 5 bases; bases outside gene matches: 13. The CDR3 consists of 19 residues. The CDR3 bases are TGTGCCAGCAGTGAAACGCCGCTGCCGGGACTAGCGGGGAGAGATACGCAGTATTTT. This gives the protein CASSETPLPGLAGRDTQYF.

The V and J genes are TRBV7-2 and TRBJ1-5; D unresolved. Germline V gene data show CDR1 as SGHTA and CDR2 as FQGNSA. CDR3 length: 17 residues. Trimming cost V 4 bases and J 0 bases, with 16 bases left between them. The CDR3 DNA is TGTGCCAGCAGCTCTCAGACTGAAACTTATAGCAATCAGCCCCAGCATTTT. Protein: CASSSQTETYSNQPQHF.

V usage is TRBV21-1 and J usage is TRBJ1-2; TRBD1, the table's D call, was not compared with the DNA. TRBV21-1 is assigned pseudogene status. This CDR3 is 13 amino acids long. The CDR3 here is CASRKRTGYGYTF. CDR3 sequence (DNA): TGTGCCAGCAGAAAGAGGACAGGTTATGGCTACACCTTC.

This sequence joins TRBV19 and TRBJ1-5; the D gene is possibly TRBD1 (6 bases). Trimming pared 5 bases from V and 0 bases from J, leaving 14 bases between. CDR3 length: 16 residues. Germline CDR1 and CDR2: LNHDA and SQIVND (reference sequence). CDR3 region: CASSVTGTHSNQPQHF. The DNA of the CDR3 is TGTGCCAGTAGTGTTACCGGGACACATAGCAATCAGCCCCAGCATTTT.

The rearrangement uses TRBV7-8 and TRBJ1-4, with 7 bases aligning to TRBD1. With 4 bases clipped from V and 4 bases from J, the junction kept 18 bases outside the gene matches. The CDR3 extends over 19 amino acids. The germline CDR1 and CDR2 sequences are SGHVS and FQNEAQ. Here the CDR3 DNA reads TGTGCCAGCAGCTATCACCCCGGACAGGCCCTGGCAAGTAATGAAAAACTGTTTTTT. Translation: CASSYHPGQALASNEKLFF. Full variable domain (remainder filled in from reference TRBV7-8 and TRBJ1-4): GAGVSQSPRYKVAKRGQDVALRCDPISGHVSLFWYQQALGQGPEFLTYFQNEAQLDKSGLPSDRFFAERPEGSVSTLKIQRTQQEDSAVYLCASSYHPGQALASNEKLFFGSGTQLSVL.

This chain connects TRBV7-3 to TRBJ1-5; 7 nucleotides match TRBD1. CDR1 is SGHTA, CDR2 FQGTGA, per germline. The length of the CDR3 is 16 residues. The V segment lost 5 bases and the J segment 0 bases; nucleotides outside the gene matches: 7. The chain's CDR3 is CASSPDRDYSNQPQHF. The CDR3 DNA reads TGTGCCAGCAGCCCAGACAGGGATTATAGCAATCAGCCCCAGCATTTT. Combining the CDR3 with reference TRBV7-3 and TRBJ1-5 gives the whole variable domain GAGVSQTPSNKVTEKGKYVELRCDPISGHTALYWYRQSLGQGPEFLIYFQGTGAADDSGLPNDRFFAVRPEGSVSTLKIQRTERGDSAVYLCASSPDRDYSNQPQHFGDGTRLSIL.

The chain links TRBV11-2 to TRBJ1-3, with 8 bases fitting TRBD1. Germline trimming cut 5 bases from V and 2 bases from J; bases unmatched to any gene: 11. Looked up from germline, CDR1 is SGHAT and CDR2 is FQNNGV. The CDR3 extends over 17 amino acids. DNA of the CDR3: TGTGCCAGCAGCCCCGGGACAGGTCGGGGAACTGGAAACACCATATATTTT. The encoded protein is CASSPGTGRGTGNTIYF.

The chain carries TRBV19 and TRBJ2-5; D perhaps matches TRBD1 (5 bases). V was shortened by 6 bases and J by 0 bases, with 14 bases between the two germline ends. Germline CDR1 and CDR2: LNHDA and SQIVND (reference sequence). The CDR3 totals 15 residues. CDR3 DNA: TGTGCCAGTAGGGTGGGCGACAGTCACCAAGAGACCCAGTACTTC. Translation: CASRVGDSHQETQYF.

This clone has just a few counts. Germline and junction disagree at one end, which may indicate a read error. The chain uses TRBV7-3 and TRBJ1-1; 7 nucleotides align to TRBD1. Looked up from germline, CDR1 is SGHTA and CDR2 is FQGTGA. This CDR3 has 14 residues. The CDR3: CASSITGAPTEAFF. CDR3 DNA: TGTGCCAGCAGCATAACAGGGGCCCCGACTGAAGCTTTCTTT.

The rearrangement links TRBV4-2 to TRBJ2-1; 10 nucleotides agree with TRBD2. The CDR3 runs 14 residues. Germline V lookup: CDR1 LGHNA, CDR2 YNFKEQ. V trimming: 3 bases; J trimming: 8 bases; junction bases outside the gene matches: 4. CDR3: CASSHTSGDYEQFF. CDR3 DNA: TGTGCCAGCAGCCACACTAGCGGGGACTATGAGCAGTTCTTC.

The chain combines TRBV2 with TRBJ1-6; unclear D gene. CDR1 is SNHLY and CDR2 is FYNNEI in the germline V gene. V dropped 6 bases and J dropped 3 bases, with 6 bases sitting between them. The CDR3 contains 13 residues. The CDR3 nucleotides read TGTGCCAGCAGGGGAGACTATAATTCACCCCTCCACTTT. Translation: CASRGDYNSPLHF.

The rearrangement links TRBV11-2 to TRBJ2-7; the D is unclear. Germline loops: CDR1 SGHAT, CDR2 FQNNGV. CDR3 length: 15 amino acids. With 1 base removed from V and 5 bases from J, the gap between germline ends came to 15 bases. This chain's CDR3 is CASSLARIGSHEQYF. DNA for the CDR3: TGTGCCAGCAGCTTAGCCCGTATCGGGTCCCACGAGCAGTACTTC.

This clone was recorded once. The CDR3 spells CASSLVGLVDGYTF. CDR3 DNA: TGCGCCAGCAGCTTGGTGGGTCTCGTCGATGGCTACACCTTC. The gene calls are TRBV5-1 and TRBJ1-2; D ambiguous. Trimming cost V 0 bases and J 6 bases, with 12 bases left between them. Germline V gene data show CDR1 as SGHRS and CDR2 as YFSETQ. The CDR3 length is 14 residues.

The chain carries TRBV27 and TRBJ2-1, with unresolved D. This CDR3 region has 15 residues. Per germline, CDR1 MNHEY and CDR2 SMNVEV (reference sequence). The germline V and J ends were trimmed by 1 base and 2 bases, with 9 bases remaining between them. The CDR3 nucleotides read TGTGCCAGCAGTTTATTTATGGGTCCCTACAATGAGCAGTTCTTC. This encodes CASSLFMGPYNEQFF.

The V and J genes are TRBV10-3 and TRBJ1-1; TRBD1 is a possible D gene (6 bases). V gave up 0 bases and J gave up 1 base, with 6 bases separating them. This CDR3 is 14 amino acids long. Germline-derived CDR1 and CDR2 are ENHRY and SYGVKD. This CDR3 reads CAISESGQNTEAFF. The CDR3 nucleotides are TGTGCCATCAGTGAGTCGGGACAGAACACTGAAGCTTTCTTT.

This clone was observed once. The chain combines TRBV12-3 or TRBV12-4 with TRBJ1-1; maybe TRBD1 (6 bases). V was trimmed by 3 bases and J by 6 bases, leaving 8 bases between them. CDR3 length: 12 residues. CDR3 sequence reads: CASSLTGPEAFF. CDR3 bases: TGTGCCAGCAGTTTGACAGGCCCTGAAGCTTTCTTT.

The chain employs TRBV27 and TRBJ2-7, with 8 bases identical to TRBD1. This CDR3 has 15 residues. Germline V gene data show CDR1 as MNHEY and CDR2 as SMNVEV (reference sequence). V lost 6 bases to trimming and J lost 4 bases; unmatched junction nucleotides: 11. CDR3 residues: CASRKSQGAIYEQYF. The CDR3 DNA is TGTGCCAGCAGGAAATCGCAGGGGGCAATATACGAGCAGTACTTC.

Only a few counts were recorded for this clone. The chain carries TRBV14 and TRBJ1-1; possibly TRBD1 for D (5 bases). The CDR3 sequence is 14 residues long. Looked up from germline, CDR1 is SGHDN and CDR2 is FVKESK. V lost 4 bases, J lost 1 base, and 10 bases lay in between. The CDR3 protein is CASSPRGGNTEAFF. DNA for the CDR3: TGTGCCAGCAGCCCTCGGGGGGGGAACACTGAAGCTTTCTTT.

J is TRBJ1-5 and V is TRBV2, with 7 bases fitting TRBD1. The CDR3 consists of 14 residues. The J segment lost 5 bases and the V segment lost 5 bases, leaving 6 bases of the junction unmatched. CDR1 is SNHLY and CDR2 is FYNNEI in the germline V gene. CDR3 nucleotide sequence: TGTGCCAGCAGTTCAGACAGGGATGATCAGCCCCAGCATTTT. Its translation: CASSSDRDDQPQHF.